The entry below gives a single T cell receptor beta chain sequence along with its context. Its antigen is still unknown. Base-call qualities are not available, and no considerably larger clone is one nucleotide away. This entry comes from a study of OX40 agonist ivuxolimab in advanced cancers. For context, the study as a whole: Ivuxolimab, which targeted the costimulatory receptor OX40 (CD134), was an agonistic, fully human IgG2 monoclonal antibody. Intravenous ivuxolimab was administered to patients every 2 weeks at six dose levels: 0.01, 0.1, 0.3, 1.5, 3 and 10 mg/kg. Of the approximately 53 patients in dose escalation, about 20 had hepatocellular carcinoma, about 15 had melanoma, 9 had renal cell carcinoma and 9 had head and neck cancer. The dose-escalation cohort was about 83% male with a mean age of around 64 years, ranging from roughly 20 to 80. Prior anti-PD-1, anti-PD-L1 or anti-CTLA-4 therapy was permitted, and checkpoint inhibitors had been received by more than 35% of dose-escalation patients. Partial responses were achieved by three dose-escalation patients, of whom one had hepatocellular carcinoma and two had cutaneous melanoma. The purpose of peripheral TCRbeta sequencing was to test whether ivuxolimab changed TCR sequence diversity and led to clonal T-cell expansion. The paper covers the monotherapy dose-escalation part of the phase I ivuxolimab trial, which included N of about 51 patients. General study outcomes and caveats: On average, CD8+ T cells showed more expanded clones than CD4+ T cells after ivuxolimab. At doses of 0.1 to 3.0 mg/kg, clonal expansion of both CD4+ and CD8+ T cells in blood was seen between baseline and week 6. In the 0.1-3.0 mg/kg groups, partial responders had among the lowest normalized peripheral clonal expansion, particularly in CD8+ T cells. The antigen specificity of the clonally expanded peripheral T cells was not determined. Low levels of normalized T-cell clonal expansion were also seen in some patients who did not respond.

To sequence the TCRbeta CDR3 region, genomic DNA was isolated from the sorted cells. TCRbeta CDR3 regions were sequenced using the immunoSEQ Assay. In TCRdb, the immuneACCESS table is reduced to in-frame sequences with V and J assigned. These tables do not hold every clone; where another copy was compared, an unresolved V gene accounts for under half, and the others remain unexplained. This sample has under 45,000 clones in its table, and 75% to 85% of those were observed once. Roughly 2.5% of the sample is taken by the ten largest. Patients with a history of autoimmune disease or receiving systemic immunosuppression were excluded from the trial. Peripheral blood for TCR sequencing was collected from all dose cohorts at baseline, on cycle 4 day 1, and on cycle 7 day 1. Samples were obtained from an open-label, multicenter, first-in-human phase I dose-escalation trial of ivuxolimab. The trial enrolled adults with locally advanced or metastatic head and neck squamous cell, hepatocellular, melanoma or renal cell carcinoma. Before TCR sequencing, CD4+ and CD8+ T cells were separately sorted from peripheral blood.

Reading from cysteine to phenylalanine, the CDR3 counts 16 amino acids. The DNA shown is the 48-base CDR3, in frame from base 1. The material sequenced was CD4+ or CD8+ T cells sorted from blood, taken in a trial of the OX40 agonist ivuxolimab. Recombination connected TRBV21-1 to TRBJ2-5; the table names TRBD1, a call not compared with the DNA. The J call is doubtful: the DNA matches TRBJ2-7 better. TRBV21-1 counts as a pseudogene. The sequence was obtained from an adult with an advanced solid tumor such as melanoma, head and neck, liver or kidney cancer. Here the CDR3 is given as CASSKEGGQGPYEQYF. The bases are TGTGCCAGCAGCAAAGAGGGGGGACAGGGCCCCTACGAGCAGTACTTC.